This TCR beta chain was documented in a study of blood T cell repertoires in COVID-19. Original methodology: Cell counts per sample came from amplifying reference gene primers. TCRdb's table, derived via immunoSEQ multiplex PCR, lists solely in-frame clones and lacks some. V, J and clone size were drawn from that table, and D and trimming were deduced from the DNA. The sample has about 160,000 clones; less than 90% are singletons. Participant-given clinical history determined each cohort assignment. The V end was cut by 5 bases, the J end by 8 bases, with 11 bases between. CDR1 and CDR2 from the germline V gene are KGHDR and SFDVKD. The CDR3 runs to 13 residues.

Sequenced input: PBMCs or T cells enriched from blood (not recorded which). The source is a woman between 50 and 59 years old who had recovered from COVID-19. The chain employs TRBV24-1 and TRBJ1-4; D is unresolved. In DNA form, the CDR3 reads TGTGCCACCAGTGCGGGCAGCGGGGAAAAACTGTTTTTT. Translated, it gives CATSAGSGEKLFF.